This TCR beta chain was captured by sequencing in a study of CD8 T cells in ankylosing spondylitis. The study's findings and limits: Significant enrichment of disease-linked clones was reportedly seen in matched ankylosing spondylitis synovial fluid. One TCR beta motif, made up of about 8 highly homologous variants, appeared characteristic of ankylosing spondylitis blood. Prior literature has documented some motif variants in synovial fluid and blood from reactive arthritis.

The CDR3 sequence is 14 residues long. Trimming shortened V by 3 bases and J by 3 bases, and 9 bases separated the two germline ends. This clonotype was seen ten or more times. The antigen remains undetermined. Generation of TCR beta libraries employed quantitative 5'-RACE incorporating molecular barcodes. TCRdb ran MiXCR on the 5' RACE reads and lists one entry per CDR3 protein. The profile covers fewer than 250,000 distinct CDR3 sequences, with over 9.5% appearing a single time and 20% to 25% taken by the ten largest. The genes are TRBV12-3 or TRBV12-4 and TRBJ1-5; D may be TRBD1 (6 bases). Sequencing was carried out using blood, either unsorted or a sorted T cell fraction (not recorded which). The sequence came from a male donor with ankylosing spondylitis or in good health (not recorded which). The CDR3 DNA reads TGTGCCAGCAGTTTTGGACAGAACAATCAGCCCCAGCATTTT. Translated, it gives CASSFGQNNQPQHF.